Sequencing of this TCR beta chain was carried out in a study of T-cell reconstitution after alpha-beta-depleted transplantation in children. Unique molecular identifiers were incorporated during preparation of the TCRbeta library. One entry per CDR3 protein results from TCRdb running MiXCR on the PCR reads. The table records some 300,000 distinct CDR3 sequences, approximately 10% of them present only once. There are many counts of this clonotype. This CDR3 is 13 amino acids long. V lost 5 bases, J lost 4 bases, and 4 bases stayed unmatched. Germline assignment: CDR1 SGHTA and CDR2 FQGNSA. The chain joins TRBV7-2 to TRBJ2-7, with 8 bases aligning to TRBD1. This clonotype was sampled from a human donor who donated a stem cell graft to a child with acute lymphoblastic leukemia. Sequencing used PBMCs from the stem cell graft donor, obtained from the stem cell graft. The CDR3 nucleotides read TGTGCCAGCAGCACCAGACAGGGGTACGAGCAGTACTTC. As protein: CASSTRQGYEQYF.